This T cell receptor (beta chain) was obtained from a study of identical twins. Study-wide results and caveats: Modelling approaches yielded underestimates of out-of-frame TCR alpha sharing between monozygotic twins. Carriage of fewer insertions was seen in abundant cord blood beta clonotypes, whereas memory repertoires showed none.

The sample holds many counts of this clonotype. The antigen is undetermined. Only healthy Caucasians were included as donors. A universal primer site was created by template switching, with the cDNA bearing unique molecular identifiers. MiXCR was run by TCRdb on the 5' RACE reads, yielding one entry per CDR3 protein. The sample shows about 260,000 distinct CDR3 sequences, about 7.3% of them seen only once. Germline CDR1 is KGHSH and CDR2 is LQKENI. J was trimmed by 5 bases and V by 1 base; bases with no gene match: 4. CDR3 size: 15 residues. The same data also contributed to another study, on yellow fever vaccine responses in identical twins.

The receptor's source is a young woman in good health. The sequenced sample was memory (CD45RO+) T cells sorted from blood. The genes are TRBV18 and TRBJ2-2, with TRBD1 matching over 7 bases. CDR3 region: CASSPRQGETGELFF. The DNA for the CDR3 is TGTGCCAGCTCACCACGACAGGGTGAAACCGGGGAGCTGTTTTTT.